The text below deals with one T cell receptor (beta chain). The antigen remains unidentified. As for treatment: around 19 received Ad26.COV2.S at low or high dose, single or two shots; about 5 received placebo; per-sample allocation not given. Repertoires come from day 63 after the first vaccine or placebo injection. An 18-55-year-old adult in Boston served as donor. Wuhan-strain SARS-CoV-2 spike was expressed by the Ad26 vector that made up the vaccine. J lost 0 bases, V lost 2 bases, and 9 bases had no gene match. The CDR3 extends over 18 amino acids. Per germline, CDR1 SGHRS and CDR2 YFSETQ. The sample is drawn from a study of Ad26.COV2.S vaccination and SARS-CoV-2 variants. Study information: Intramuscularly, Ad26.COV2.S was given either once or twice, 56 days apart.

Study results and caveats: Reported findings describe substantial breadth in spike-specific CD8+ and CD4+ T cell responses following vaccination.

Produced via immunoSEQ multiplex PCR; TCRdb's table is partial and in-frame only. Of around 450,000 clones listed, roughly nine tenths are singletons. The chain has TRBV5-1 and TRBJ2-1; 9 bases line up with TRBD2. This clonotype was obtained from a person between 18 and 60 years old who received the Ad26.COV2.S COVID-19 vaccine or a placebo. The sequencing used peripheral blood, collected in a trial of Ad26.COV2.S vaccine versus placebo. In DNA form, the CDR3 reads TGCGCCAGCAGCTTCAGGGTAGCGGGGGCCGACTCCTACAATGAGCAGTTCTTC. Its translation is CASSFRVAGADSYNEQFF.